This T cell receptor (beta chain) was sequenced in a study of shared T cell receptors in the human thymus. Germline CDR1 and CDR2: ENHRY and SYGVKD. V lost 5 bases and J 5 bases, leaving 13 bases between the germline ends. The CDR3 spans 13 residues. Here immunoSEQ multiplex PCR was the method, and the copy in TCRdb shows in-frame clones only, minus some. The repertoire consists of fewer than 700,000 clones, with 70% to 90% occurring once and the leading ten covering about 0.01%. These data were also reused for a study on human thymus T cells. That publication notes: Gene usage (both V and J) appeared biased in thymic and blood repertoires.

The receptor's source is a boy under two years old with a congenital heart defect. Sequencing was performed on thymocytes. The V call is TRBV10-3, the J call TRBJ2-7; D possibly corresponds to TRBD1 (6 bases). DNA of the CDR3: TGTGCCATCAGTTTGACAGGAGCCCACGAGCAGTACTTC. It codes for CAISLTGAHEQYF.